The next 24 T cell receptor beta chains were all read from a single sample in a study of cytomegalovirus exposure and HLA in healthy donors. In the PCR, 60 Vbeta and 13 Jbeta primers were used. The method was immunoSEQ multiplex PCR; TCRdb's version includes in-frame clones alone and lacks a portion of them. The table gives 150,000 to 250,000 clones; the top ten clones make up 0.7% to 0.8% of it. What was sequenced was PBMCs. The source is a boy younger than 18 in good health and CMV-seronegative.

The rearrangement uses TRBV7-2 and TRBJ2-7; the D gene is possibly TRBD1 (5 bases). Germline V gene lookup returns CDR1 SGHTA and CDR2 FQGNSA. This CDR3 spans 15 amino acids. The V and J ends lost 0 bases and 2 bases respectively, with 11 bases between them. Here the CDR3 DNA reads TGTGCCAGCAGCTTAGCTGTGACAGATCCCTACGAGCAGTACTTC. This encodes CASSLAVTDPYEQYF. Together with reference TRBV7-2 and TRBJ2-7, the CDR3 gives the full variable domain: GAGVSQSPSNKVTEKGKDVELRCDPISGHTALYWYRQSLGQGLEFLIYFQGNSAPDKSGLPSDRFSAERTGGSVSTLTIQRTQQEDSAVYLCASSLAVTDPYEQYFGPGTRLTVT.

The rearrangement joins TRBV6-1 to TRBJ2-5; possible D gene TRBD2, 6 bases. V was shortened by 2 bases and J by 1 base, with 11 bases between the two germline ends. Germline CDR1 and CDR2: MNHNS and SASEGT. This CDR3 is built from 15 residues. Here the CDR3 DNA reads TGTGCCAGCAGTGAACAGGTGGGGGGCCAAGAGACCCAGTACTTC. Its protein product is CASSEQVGGQETQYF.

The rearrangement links TRBV4-1 to TRBJ1-1; 7 bases fit TRBD1. The CDR3 runs to 17 residues. Looked up from germline, CDR1 is MGHRA and CDR2 is YSYEKL. V was clipped by 3 bases and J by 1 base; unmatched bases: 11. The CDR3 reads CASSQGTLGQTNTEAFF. The DNA of the CDR3 is TGCGCCAGCAGCCAGGGGACACTGGGACAGACGAACACTGAAGCTTTCTTT.

The CDR3 region is CASSPRTGVAPLHF. Here the CDR3 DNA reads TGTGCCAGCAGCCCCCGGACAGGGGTGGCACCCCTCCACTTT. The V gene is TRBV9, the J gene TRBJ1-6; 9 positions agree with TRBD1. The germline V gene encodes CDR1 SGDLS and CDR2 YYNGEE. The CDR3 spans 14 residues. Unmatched junction bases numbered 7, after V lost 4 bases and J lost 11 bases.

The V gene is TRBV28, the J gene TRBJ2-7; D might be TRBD1 (6 bases). This CDR3 has 12 residues. Germline CDR1 reads MDHEN; CDR2 reads SYDVKM. V lost 6 bases and J lost 3, with 9 bases in between. The CDR3: CASSIQGYEQYF. CDR3 in DNA: TGTGCCAGCAGCATACAGGGCTACGAGCAGTACTTC.

The rearrangement joins TRBV19 to TRBJ1-1; 8 nucleotides agree with TRBD1. There are 15 residues in the CDR3. Germline V gene lookup returns CDR1 LNHDA and CDR2 SQIVND (reference sequence). V lost 5 bases and J lost 1; bases outside the gene matches: 6. The CDR3: CASSLPGTGNTEAFF. The CDR3 region has the DNA TGTGCCAGTAGTCTCCCCGGGACAGGGAACACTGAAGCTTTCTTT.

The rearrangement links TRBV30 to TRBJ1-2, with D hard to call. CDR3 size: 15 residues. Looked up from germline, CDR1 is GTSNPN and CDR2 is SVGIG (reference sequence). V lost 1 base, J lost 4 bases, and 16 bases lay in between. This chain's CDR3 is CAWSGAPGEGYGYTF. The CDR3 bases are TGTGCCTGGAGTGGTGCCCCCGGGGAGGGCTATGGCTACACCTTC.

DNA of the CDR3: TGTGCCTGGAGTGTTACCCGGACTTCGATGGCTTTCGGTGGCTACACCTTC. It yields the protein CAWSVTRTSMAFGGYTF. J is TRBJ1-2 and V is TRBV30, with D hard to call. CDR1 is GTSNPN and CDR2 is SVGIG in the germline V gene (reference sequence). The CDR3 is made up of 17 amino acids. V was pared by 0 bases and J by 7 bases, with 24 bases between.

The V and J genes are TRBV9 and TRBJ2-1; 7 positions match TRBD2. The CDR3 runs to 18 residues. CDR1 is SGDLS, CDR2 YYNGEE, per germline. After removal of 0 bases from V and 9 bases from J, the junction contained 18 bases not matched to a gene. The CDR3 sequence: CASSVEPPGLRALSEQFF. As DNA, the CDR3 is TGTGCCAGCAGCGTAGAGCCTCCGGGACTAAGGGCTCTCAGTGAGCAGTTCTTC.

The V and J genes are TRBV10-1 and TRBJ2-6; the D gene is possibly TRBD2 (5 bases). Germline CDR1 reads WNHNN; CDR2 reads SYGVQD (reference sequence). The CDR3 loop spans 13 amino acids. V was cut by 6 bases and J by 4 bases, with 7 bases left in between. The CDR3 DNA is TGCGCCAGCAGGAGGGAAGGGGCCAACGTCCTGACTTTC. It yields the protein CASRREGANVLTF.

This chain joins TRBV5-1 and TRBJ2-7; the D gene is possibly TRBD1 (5 bases). Trimming removed 0 bases at V and 3 bases at J, with 16 bases between. There are 16 residues in the CDR3. From germline, CDR1 is SGHRS and CDR2 YFSETQ. The CDR3 nucleotides read TGCGCCAGCAGCTTGGCCTCGATAGCAGGGAACTACGAGCAGTACTTC. Amino acids: CASSLASIAGNYEQYF.

V usage is TRBV30 and J usage is TRBJ1-1; D is undetermined. CDR1 GTSNPN and CDR2 SVGIG come from the germline V gene (reference sequence). V dropped 4 bases and J dropped 0 bases, with 9 bases sitting between them. The CDR3 length is 13 residues. CDR3 region: CAWMVSVNTEAFF. CDR3 DNA sequence: TGTGCCTGGATGGTTTCGGTGAACACTGAAGCTTTCTTT.

The chain joins TRBV14 to TRBJ1-2; a weak D match, TRBD1 (5 bases). Germline CDR1 SGHDN, CDR2 FVKESK. The germline V and J ends were trimmed by 0 bases and 7 bases, with 18 bases remaining between them. The CDR3 runs to 16 residues. CDR3: CASSQEGTWARAGYTF. The CDR3 nucleotides are TGTGCCAGCAGCCAAGAGGGAACCTGGGCCAGGGCTGGCTACACCTTC.

For the CDR3, the DNA is TGTGCCAGCAGCTTACGGGACATGGCCGGGGAGCTGTTTTTT. The encoded protein is CASSLRDMAGELFF. The chain employs TRBV7-2 and TRBJ2-2, with D possibly matching TRBD1 (6 bases). The CDR3 is 14 amino acids. Germline CDR1 is SGHTA and CDR2 is FQGNSA. The V and J ends lost 2 bases and 6 bases respectively, with 10 bases between them.

The genes are TRBV6-5 and TRBJ1-4, with D unclear. Germline V gene lookup returns CDR1 MNHEY and CDR2 SVGAGI. V was trimmed by 0 bases and J by 7 bases, leaving 12 bases between them. This CDR3 spans 15 amino acids. CDR3 coding DNA: TGTGCCAGCAGTTACTCAGGCATCTCGGGTGAAAAACTGTTTTTT. This gives the protein CASSYSGISGEKLFF.

As for this clone: Other DNA sequences in the sample encode the same CDR3. This chain connects TRBV6-6 to TRBJ2-5, with D unresolved. Trimming shortened V by 6 bases and J by 4 bases, and 3 bases separated the two germline ends. The germline V gene has CDR1 MNHNY and CDR2 SVGAGI (reference sequence). The CDR3 runs to 10 residues. CDR3 DNA sequence: TGTGCCAGCAGCCGAGAGACCCAGTACTTC. Translated, it gives CASSRETQYF.

This chain links TRBV2 with TRBJ1-5, with TRBD1 identical over 8 bases. CDR1 SNHLY and CDR2 FYNNEI come from the germline V gene. The CDR3 is 15 residues long. With 0 bases clipped from V and 6 bases from J, the junction kept 4 bases outside the gene matches. The CDR3 DNA reads as TGTGCCAGCAGTGAAGCCCAGGGGGCCCTTCAGCCCCAGCATTTT. It encodes CASSEAQGALQPQHF.

The chain links TRBV4-2 to TRBJ2-2, with 8 bases fitting TRBD1. This CDR3 is 16 amino acids long. Per the germline V gene, CDR1 is LGHNA and CDR2 is YNFKEQ. V shed 5 bases, J shed 6 bases, and the junction held 11 bases outside the gene matches. The chain's CDR3 is CASSSQTGAKAGELFF. The CDR3 DNA sequence: TGTGCCAGCAGCTCCCAGACAGGGGCGAAGGCCGGGGAGCTGTTTTTT.

V usage is TRBV28 and J usage is TRBJ2-6; 8 positions match TRBD1. CDR1 is MDHEN and CDR2 is SYDVKM in the germline V gene. Trimming took 6 bases from V and 4 from J; bases not matched to a gene: 20. The CDR3 is 20 residues long. The CDR3 here is CASSPWGQVMGTEGANVLTF. For the CDR3, the DNA is TGTGCCAGCAGCCCGTGGGGACAGGTAATGGGGACGGAAGGGGCCAACGTCCTGACTTTC.

This rearrangement joins TRBV5-8 to TRBJ2-7; possibly TRBD2 for D (5 bases). This CDR3 contains 13 residues. V lost 1 base to trimming and J lost 3 bases, with 8 bases between them. Germline CDR1 reads SGHTS; CDR2 reads YDEGEE. The CDR3 DNA reads as TGTGCCAGCAGCTTGTACGGGGACTACGAGCAGTACTTC. Its protein is CASSLYGDYEQYF.

The chain couples TRBV19 to TRBJ2-3, with 11 positions matching TRBD2. J lost 3 bases, V lost 3 bases, and 2 bases had no gene match. The CDR3 is 15 amino acids. The germline V gene has CDR1 LNHDA and CDR2 SQIVND (reference sequence). CDR3 sequence reads: CASSIWTSGTDTQYF. The CDR3 coding sequence is TGTGCCAGTAGTATTTGGACTAGCGGGACAGATACGCAGTATTTT. Using reference TRBV19 and TRBJ2-3 for the parts outside the CDR3, the full variable domain is DGGITQSPKYLFRKEGQNVTLSCEQNLNHDAMYWYRQDPGQGLRLIYYSQIVNDFQKGDIAEGYSVSREKKESFPLTVTSAQKNPTAFYLCASSIWTSGTDTQYFGPGTRLTVL.

The chain links TRBV9 to TRBJ1-1; D possibly corresponds to TRBD1 (5 bases). From germline, CDR1 is SGDLS and CDR2 YYNGEE. The V end was cut by 2 bases, the J end by 0 bases, with 11 bases between. The CDR3 runs to 15 residues. The CDR3 loop is CASSVIGGMNTEAFF. In DNA form, the CDR3 reads TGTGCCAGCAGCGTCATCGGGGGGATGAACACTGAAGCTTTCTTT.

The gene calls are TRBV6-5 and TRBJ2-6, with D possibly being TRBD2 (5 bases). The length of the CDR3 is 15 residues. The V end lost 2 bases, the J end lost 0 bases, and 5 bases lay between the germline ends. Germline V gene lookup returns CDR1 MNHEY and CDR2 SVGAGI. The CDR3 region has the DNA TGTGCCAGCAGTTACGGGAGCTCTGGGGCCAACGTCCTGACTTTC. This encodes CASSYGSSGANVLTF.

The CDR3 coding sequence is TGTGCCAGCAGCTTGGCGGGAAGAACAGATACGCAGTATTTT. Amino acid sequence: CASSLAGRTDTQYF. The chain combines TRBV5-6 with TRBJ2-3, with D perhaps TRBD2 (5 bases). The CDR3 sequence is 14 residues long. Between the trimmed V and J ends, which lost 0 bases and 3 bases, there was a span of 8 bases. CDR1 and CDR2 (germline): SGHDT, YYEEEE. The variable domain in full, completed from reference TRBV5-6 and TRBJ2-3, reads DAGVTQSPTHLIKTRGQQVTLRCSPKSGHDTVSWYQQALGQGPQFIFQYYEEEERQRGNFPDRFSGHQFPNYSSELNVNALLLGDSALYLCASSLAGRTDTQYFGPGTRLTVL.